This entry lists 9 T cell receptor beta chains sequenced from one sample in a study of Ad26.COV2.S vaccination and SARS-CoV-2 variants. Stated treatment: roughly 20 received Ad26.COV2.S at low or high dose, single or two shots; several received placebo; per-sample allocation not given. The investigators took samples on day 63 after the first vaccine or placebo injection. Only in-frame clones appear in the TCRdb table, and some are missing; sequencing was by immunoSEQ multiplex PCR. Of approximately 480,000 clones listed, 70% to 90% are singletons. This sample comprised peripheral blood, obtained in a trial of Ad26.COV2.S vaccine versus placebo. The source is a person aged 18-65 years who received the Ad26.COV2.S COVID-19 vaccine or a placebo.

The genes are TRBV19 and TRBJ1-2; tentative D call: TRBD1 (5 bases). Between the trimmed V and J ends, which lost 0 bases and 4 bases, there was a span of 12 bases. The CDR3 totals 15 residues. The germline V gene has CDR1 LNHDA and CDR2 SQIVND (reference sequence). This chain's CDR3 is CASSIDLDRTYGYTF. In DNA form, the CDR3 reads TGTGCCAGTAGTATAGATCTCGACAGAACCTATGGCTACACCTTC.

The chain has TRBV24-1 and TRBJ2-1; TRBD1 might be the D (6 bases). Germline V gene data show CDR1 as KGHDR and CDR2 as SFDVKD. V was shortened by 6 bases and J by 7 bases, with 12 bases between the two germline ends. The CDR3 sequence is 13 residues long. The CDR3 sequence: CATSSTGPNEQFF. As DNA, the CDR3 is TGTGCCACCAGTAGCACAGGGCCTAATGAGCAGTTCTTC.

With respect to this clone: The identical CDR3 is also encoded by other nucleotide sequences in the sample. This chain joins TRBV5-1 and TRBJ2-5; D call uncertain. This CDR3 is 12 amino acids long. V gave up 0 bases and J gave up 5 bases, with 5 bases separating them. CDR1 SGHRS and CDR2 YFSETQ come from the germline V gene. CDR3 DNA sequence: TGCGCCAGCAGCTTGGGAGTTGAGACCCAGTACTTC. Its protein product is CASSLGVETQYF.

The gene calls are TRBV9 and TRBJ1-3; D is possibly TRBD1 (6 bases). CDR1 is SGDLS, CDR2 YYNGEE, per germline. Trimming left V 4 bases short and J 0 bases short, with 11 bases between. CDR3 length: 15 amino acids. This chain's CDR3 is CASSRTGNSGNTIYF. Here the CDR3 DNA reads TGTGCCAGCAGCCGTACAGGGAACTCTGGAAACACCATATATTTT.

There are a few counts of this clone. V gene TRBV19 combines with J gene TRBJ1-5; no clear D. Between the trimmed V and J ends, which lost 7 bases and 6 bases, there was a span of 10 bases. Germline CDR1 is LNHDA and CDR2 is SQIVND (reference sequence). The CDR3 totals 12 residues. CDR3 DNA: TGTGCCAGTACCGCTCCTTCTCAGCCCCAGCATTTT. It codes for CASTAPSQPQHF.

V and J are TRBV7-9 and TRBJ2-7; 8 bases agree with TRBD2. Germline trimming cut 1 base from V and 7 bases from J; bases unmatched to any gene: 6. The germline CDR1 and CDR2 sequences are SEHNR and FQNEAQ (reference sequence). The CDR3 covers 14 residues. The chain's CDR3 is CASSLVGSGGEQYF. In DNA form, the CDR3 reads TGTGCCAGCAGCTTAGTTGGTTCGGGGGGGGAGCAGTACTTC.

This sequence joins TRBV3-1 (or the pseudogene TRBV3-2) and TRBJ2-6; maybe TRBD2 (7 bases). CDR1 is LGHDT, CDR2 YNNKEL, per germline (reference sequence). The CDR3 loop spans 21 amino acids. V was shortened by 4 bases and J by 0 bases, with 25 bases between the two germline ends. The CDR3 loop is CASSPPGGRGGIRSGANVLTF. The CDR3 DNA is TGTGCCAGCAGCCCCCCGGGGGGCCGGGGAGGTATACGCTCTGGGGCCAACGTCCTGACTTTC.

The rearrangement uses TRBV2 and TRBJ2-1, with TRBD2 matching 8 bases. Trimming cost V 7 bases and J 9 bases; bases outside gene matches: 8. From germline, CDR1 is SNHLY and CDR2 FYNNEI. The CDR3 totals 13 residues. CDR3 residues: CASKAAGEIEQFF. For the CDR3, the DNA is TGTGCCAGCAAGGCAGCGGGAGAAATTGAGCAGTTCTTC. Combining the CDR3 with reference TRBV2 and TRBJ2-1 gives the whole variable domain EPEVTQTPSHQVTQMGQEVILRCVPISNHLYFYWYRQILGQKVEFLVSFYNNEISEKSEIFDDQFSVERPDGSNFTLKIRSTKLEDSAMYFCASKAAGEIEQFFGPGTRLTVL.

Comment on this clone: A junction end diverges from the germline sequence, so it may reflect a read error. The chain employs TRBV7-7 and TRBJ2-2; D tentatively reads TRBD1 or TRBD2 (5 bases each). The CDR3 length is 18 residues. Germline values: CDR1 SSHAT, CDR2 FNYEAQ (reference sequence). The CDR3 DNA reads as TGTGCTAGCAGCCTGGGGCCCGGGACGGCGGTGGGTGGCGGGGAGCTGTTTTTT. Its translation: CASSLGPGTAVGGGELFF.